These T cell receptor beta chains were read from a single sample in a study of cytomegalovirus exposure and HLA in healthy donors. Profiling relied on immunoSEQ multiplex PCR, and the TCRdb table lists in-frame clones only, not all of them. The table includes 130,000 to 150,000 clones, around 80% detected once. The sample consisted of PBMCs. Source of these receptors: a man aged 35 to 55 in good health and CMV-seropositive. CDR3s include the opening cysteine and the closing phenylalanine or tryptophan. D genes are given only for firm matches. Some rows mark clone size as missing; the rest say once, few, many or name a class of expanded clone.

V gene: TRBV27
D gene: TRBD1
clone size: -
J gene: TRBJ2-7
CDR3 protein: CASRWTGGYEQYF
CDR3 DNA: TGTGCCAGCCGATGGACAGGGGGGTACGAGCAGTACTTC

V gene: TRBV12-5
D gene: TRBD1
clone size: -
J gene: TRBJ1-1
CDR3 protein: CASGLGTGLTEAFF
CDR3 DNA: TGTGCTAGTGGTTTAGGGACAGGGTTGACTGAAGCTTTCTTT

V gene: TRBV19
D gene: TRBD1
clone size: -
J gene: TRBJ2-3
CDR3 protein: CASSMGQLRTDTQYF
CDR3 DNA: TGTGCCAGTAGTATGGGACAGCTGAGGACAGATACGCAGTATTTT

V gene: TRBV27
D gene: -
clone size: -
J gene: TRBJ1-2
CDR3 protein: CASSLSGGSYDGYTF
CDR3 DNA: TGTGCCAGCAGTTTATCTGGAGGGAGCTACGATGGCTACACCTTC

V gene: TRBV6-1
D gene: TRBD1
clone size: few
J gene: TRBJ1-1
CDR3 protein: CASIRDRGNTEAFF
CDR3 DNA: TGTGCCAGCATTAGGGACAGGGGAAACACTGAAGCTTTCTTT

V gene: TRBV6-1
D gene: -
clone size: -
J gene: TRBJ2-7
CDR3 protein: CASSEISEQYF
CDR3 DNA: TGTGCCAGCAGTGAAATCTCCGAGCAGTACTTC

V gene: TRBV18
D gene: -
clone size: once
J gene: TRBJ1-5
CDR3 protein: CASSLNSNQPQHF
CDR3 DNA: TGTGCCAGCTCACTTAATAGCAATCAGCCCCAGCATTTT

V gene: TRBV19
D gene: TRBD1
clone size: -
J gene: TRBJ2-5
CDR3 protein: CASSIKGTAETQYF
CDR3 DNA: TGTGCCAGTAGTATTAAAGGGACAGCAGAGACCCAGTACTTC

V gene: TRBV5-6
D gene: -
clone size: few
J gene: TRBJ1-3
CDR3 protein: CASSFYGAKSGNTIYF
CDR3 DNA: TGTGCCAGCAGCTTCTATGGGGCAAAGTCTGGAAACACCATATATTTT

V gene: TRBV27
D gene: TRBD1
clone size: few
J gene: TRBJ1-4
CDR3 protein: CASSLGGLRGEKLFF
CDR3 DNA: TGTGCCAGCAGTCTAGGGGGCCTCCGGGGCGAAAAACTGTTTTTT

V gene: TRBV18
D gene: -
clone size: -
J gene: TRBJ1-1
CDR3 protein: CASSPTGMSTEAFF
CDR3 DNA: TGTGCCAGCTCACCCACAGGGATGAGCACTGAAGCTTTCTTT

V gene: TRBV6-6
D gene: -
clone size: -
J gene: TRBJ1-6
CDR3 protein: CASSSGSSYNSPLHF
CDR3 DNA: TGTGCCAGCAGTTCCGGGAGCTCCTATAATTCACCCCTCCACTTT

V gene: TRBV5-1
D gene: -
clone size: -
J gene: TRBJ2-4
CDR3 protein: CASSLAGPRAIQYF
CDR3 DNA: TGCGCCAGCAGCTTAGCAGGGCCGCGCGCCATTCAGTACTTC

V gene: TRBV4-3
D gene: TRBD2
clone size: -
J gene: TRBJ2-5
CDR3 protein: CASSLGTSGQETQYF
CDR3 DNA: TGCGCCAGCAGCCTAGGTACTAGCGGGCAAGAGACCCAGTACTTC

V gene: TRBV2
D gene: -
clone size: -
J gene: TRBJ1-3
CDR3 protein: CASSDRAWGNTIYF
CDR3 DNA: TGTGCCAGCAGTGACAGGGCGTGGGGAAACACCATATATTTT

V gene: TRBV27
D gene: -
clone size: -
J gene: TRBJ1-5
CDR3 protein: CASSSSGPQQPQHF
CDR3 DNA: TGTGCCAGCAGTTCCTCGGGTCCCCAACAGCCCCAGCATTTT

V gene: TRBV11-2
D gene: TRBD1
clone size: -
J gene: TRBJ2-7
CDR3 protein: CASRRGQEIHEQYF
CDR3 DNA: TGTGCCAGCAGGAGGGGACAGGAGATTCACGAGCAGTACTTC

V gene: TRBV18
D gene: TRBD1
clone size: -
J gene: TRBJ1-2
CDR3 protein: CASSGQATNYGYTF
CDR3 DNA: TGTGCCAGCTCGGGACAGGCCACTAACTATGGCTACACCTTC

V gene: TRBV14
D gene: -
clone size: -
J gene: TRBJ1-1
CDR3 protein: CASSPLLGEYTEAFF
CDR3 DNA: TGTGCCAGCAGCCCACTGCTAGGCGAATACACTGAAGCTTTCTTT

V gene: TRBV6-5
D gene: -
clone size: -
J gene: TRBJ2-1
CDR3 protein: CASSYSAFSYNEQFF
CDR3 DNA: TGTGCCAGCAGTTACTCGGCCTTCTCCTACAATGAGCAGTTCTTC

V gene: TRBV28
D gene: -
clone size: -
J gene: TRBJ2-5
CDR3 protein: CASSLSVETYQETQYF
CDR3 DNA: TGTGCCAGCAGTTTGAGTGTTGAGACATACCAAGAGACCCAGTACTTC

V gene: TRBV27
D gene: -
clone size: -
J gene: TRBJ2-4
CDR3 protein: CASSEAIPLAKNIQYF
CDR3 DNA: TGTGCCAGCAGTGAGGCTATTCCTCTAGCCAAAAACATTCAGTACTTC

V gene: TRBV7-2
D gene: TRBD2
clone size: -
J gene: TRBJ2-5
CDR3 protein: CASSKRTSRDATQYF
CDR3 DNA: TGTGCCAGCAGCAAACGGACTAGCCGCGACGCGACCCAGTACTTC

V gene: TRBV4-1
D gene: -
clone size: -
J gene: TRBJ1-2
CDR3 protein: CASSFTAGNYGYTF
CDR3 DNA: TGCGCCAGCAGCTTTACTGCAGGGAACTATGGCTACACCTTC

V gene: TRBV28
D gene: -
clone size: -
J gene: TRBJ2-3
CDR3 protein: CASRQGSWDTDTQYF
CDR3 DNA: TGTGCCAGCAGGCAGGGGAGTTGGGACACAGATACGCAGTATTTT

V gene: TRBV5-1
D gene: -
clone size: -
J gene: TRBJ1-3
CDR3 protein: CASSLTGTRNTIYF
CDR3 DNA: TGCGCCAGCAGCTTAACAGGAACCAGAAACACCATATATTTT

V gene: TRBV19
D gene: -
clone size: -
J gene: TRBJ1-2
CDR3 protein: CASSTSHRTQGYTF
CDR3 DNA: TGTGCCAGTAGTACTTCACACAGGACGCAGGGCTACACCTTC

V gene: TRBV7-2
D gene: -
clone size: -
J gene: TRBJ2-5
CDR3 protein: CASRSGGLGETQYF
CDR3 DNA: TGTGCCAGCAGATCCGGGGGGCTGGGAGAGACCCAGTACTTC

V gene: TRBV1
D gene: -
clone size: once
J gene: TRBJ2-7
CDR3 protein: CTSSQAPRVPVGEQYF
CDR3 DNA: TGCACCAGCAGCCAAGCCCCGCGGGTCCCTGTCGGGGAGCAGTACTTC

V gene: TRBV4-2
D gene: TRBD1
clone size: -
J gene: TRBJ1-6
CDR3 protein: CASSHPQSGARGNLSPLHF
CDR3 DNA: TGTGCCAGCAGCCATCCCCAATCGGGGGCCAGGGGGAACCTTTCACCCCTCCACTTT

V gene: TRBV6-5
D gene: -
clone size: -
J gene: TRBJ1-1
CDR3 protein: CASSYDRNTEAFF
CDR3 DNA: TGTGCCAGCAGTTACGACAGGAACACTGAAGCTTTCTTT

V gene: TRBV5-5
D gene: -
clone size: -
J gene: TRBJ1-4
CDR3 protein: CASSLGARNEKLFF
CDR3 DNA: TGTGCCAGCAGCTTGGGGGCACGGAATGAAAAACTGTTTTTT

V gene: TRBV4-2
D gene: -
clone size: -
J gene: TRBJ1-2
CDR3 protein: CASSQAVAVTYGYTF
CDR3 DNA: TGTGCCAGCAGCCAAGCCGTGGCGGTCACCTATGGCTACACCTTC

V gene: TRBV28
D gene: -
clone size: few
J gene: TRBJ1-5
CDR3 protein: CASSVGSRGGNQPQHF
CDR3 DNA: TGTGCCAGCAGCGTTGGGTCCAGAGGAGGAAATCAGCCCCAGCATTTT

V gene: TRBV27
D gene: -
clone size: few
J gene: TRBJ2-1
CDR3 protein: CASSLLGREQFF
CDR3 DNA: TGTGCCAGCAGTTTACTAGGCCGTGAGCAGTTCTTC

V gene: TRBV7-2
D gene: TRBD2
clone size: -
J gene: TRBJ2-3
CDR3 protein: CASSLSGRESDTQYF
CDR3 DNA: TGTGCCAGCAGCCTTAGCGGGAGGGAGTCAGATACGCAGTATTTT

V gene: TRBV11-3
D gene: -
clone size: -
J gene: TRBJ1-2
CDR3 protein: CASSLVSGYGYTF
CDR3 DNA: TGTGCCAGCAGCTTGGTATCCGGCTATGGCTACACCTTC

V gene: TRBV9
D gene: TRBD1
clone size: -
J gene: TRBJ1-1
CDR3 protein: CASSVDAGGDEAFF
CDR3 DNA: TGTGCCAGCAGCGTAGATGCAGGGGGAGATGAAGCTTTCTTT

V gene: TRBV7-9
D gene: -
clone size: -
J gene: TRBJ1-4
CDR3 protein: CASSRPGGADEKLFF
CDR3 DNA: TGTGCCAGCAGCAGACCCGGGGGGGCTGATGAAAAACTGTTTTTT

V gene: TRBV7-9
D gene: -
clone size: -
J gene: TRBJ2-7
CDR3 protein: CASSFPGQGVSYEQYF
CDR3 DNA: TGTGCCAGCAGCTTCCCGGGTCAAGGCGTCTCCTACGAGCAGTACTTC

V gene: TRBV29-1
D gene: TRBD1
clone size: -
J gene: TRBJ2-7
CDR3 protein: CSALTGGTYEQYF
CDR3 DNA: TGCAGCGCCTTGACAGGGGGAACCTACGAGCAGTACTTC

V gene: TRBV10-2
D gene: -
clone size: -
J gene: TRBJ1-1
CDR3 protein: CASSERGMNTEAFF
CDR3 DNA: TGCGCCAGCAGTGAGAGGGGTATGAACACTGAAGCTTTCTTT

V gene: TRBV5-1
D gene: -
clone size: -
J gene: TRBJ1-6
CDR3 protein: CASSFSGYNSPLHF
CDR3 DNA: TGCGCCAGCAGCTTTTCAGGGTATAATTCACCCCTCCACTTT

V gene: TRBV7-6
D gene: -
clone size: -
J gene: TRBJ2-5
CDR3 protein: CASSSRLSQETQYF
CDR3 DNA: TGTGCCAGCAGCTCCCGACTGTCGCAAGAGACCCAGTACTTC

V gene: TRBV19
D gene: -
clone size: -
J gene: TRBJ2-7
CDR3 protein: CASRDGGTSGEQYF
CDR3 DNA: TGTGCCAGTAGGGATGGAGGGACGTCTGGCGAGCAGTACTTC

V gene: TRBV9
D gene: -
clone size: -
J gene: TRBJ1-1
CDR3 protein: CASSVGLGRDTEAFF
CDR3 DNA: TGTGCCAGCAGCGTAGGGCTGGGGAGGGACACTGAAGCTTTCTTT

V gene: TRBV6-1
D gene: TRBD2
clone size: -
J gene: TRBJ2-5
CDR3 protein: CASSPTSGGVETQYF
CDR3 DNA: TGTGCCAGCAGCCCGACTAGCGGGGGTGTGGAGACCCAGTACTTC

V gene: TRBV18
D gene: TRBD1
clone size: -
J gene: TRBJ2-1
CDR3 protein: CASSPKDRIHYNEQFF
CDR3 DNA: TGTGCCAGCTCACCTAAGGACAGGATACACTACAATGAGCAGTTCTTC

V gene: TRBV6-5
D gene: TRBD1
clone size: -
J gene: TRBJ1-2
CDR3 protein: CASSYTNRGLGGYTF
CDR3 DNA: TGTGCCAGCAGTTATACTAACAGGGGGCTTGGTGGCTACACCTTC

V gene: TRBV6-4
D gene: -
clone size: -
J gene: TRBJ1-1
CDR3 protein: CASSGGAEAFF
CDR3 DNA: TGTGCCAGCAGTGGAGGAGCTGAAGCTTTCTTT

V gene: TRBV19
D gene: TRBD2
clone size: -
J gene: TRBJ2-7
CDR3 protein: CASSITGGFGNEQYF
CDR3 DNA: TGTGCCAGTAGCATAACGGGGGGTTTTGGTAACGAGCAGTACTTC